This T cell receptor (beta chain) was recovered during a study of blood T cells in healthy people across ages. General study results and limits: Diversity was higher, and naive CD4+ cells more numerous, in long-lived donors than in aged donors.

Comment on this clonotype: What it binds is unknown.

It was with a sample-barcoded 5' primer and a J-beta primer mix that a second PCR of roughly 7 to 12 cycles was run. TCRdb analysed the 5' RACE reads with MiXCR anew, one entry per CDR3 protein. The sample holds hundreds of thousands of distinct CDR3 sequences, roughly three fifths seen once. Germline V gene lookup returns CDR1 SGDLS and CDR2 YYNGEE. The V and J ends lost 4 bases and 6 bases respectively, with 16 bases between them. This CDR3 has 14 residues. Individuals who donated were healthy Caucasians from Russia aged about 6 to 100. For every donor, a draw yielded approximately 9.9 milliliters of peripheral blood.

Material: blood. This sequence joins TRBV9 and TRBJ1-2; D remains unclear. This sequence originates from a man in his forties in good health. The CDR3 loop reads CASSPRWAGNGYTF. DNA for the CDR3: TGTGCCAGCAGCCCGAGGTGGGCGGGAAATGGCTACACCTTC.